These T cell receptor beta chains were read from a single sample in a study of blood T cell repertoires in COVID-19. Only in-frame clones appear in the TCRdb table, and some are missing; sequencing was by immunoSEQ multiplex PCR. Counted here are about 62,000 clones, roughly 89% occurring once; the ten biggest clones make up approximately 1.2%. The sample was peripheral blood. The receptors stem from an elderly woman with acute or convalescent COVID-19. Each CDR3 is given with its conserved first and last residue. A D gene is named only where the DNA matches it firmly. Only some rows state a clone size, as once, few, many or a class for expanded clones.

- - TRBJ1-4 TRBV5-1 TGCGCCAGCAGCTTCCAGGGTAGTGGTGAAAAACTGTTTTTT CASSFQGSGEKLFF
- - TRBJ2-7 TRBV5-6 TGTGCCAGCAGCTCTTTGATCCGGTCAGGCTACGAGCAGTACTTC CASSSLIRSGYEQYF
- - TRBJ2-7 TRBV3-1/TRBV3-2 TGTGCCAGCAGCCAAGAAAGTCGAGGAGAGCAGTACTTC CASSQESRGEQYF
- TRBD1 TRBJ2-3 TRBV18 TGTGCCAGCTCACCACCACTCCAGGGGGCGGATACGCAGTATTTT CASSPPLQGADTQYF
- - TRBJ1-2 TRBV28 TGTGCCAGCGGGGGGAGCGGGGGCGCTTATGGCTACACCTTC CASGGSGGAYGYTF
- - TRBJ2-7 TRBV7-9 TGTGCCAGCAGCTTATTACCGGGACAAAACGACTACGAGCAGTACTTC CASSLLPGQNDYEQYF
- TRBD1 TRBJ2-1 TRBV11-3 TGTGCCAGCAGTCGACAGGGGGCCTACAATGAGCAGTTCTTC CASSRQGAYNEQFF
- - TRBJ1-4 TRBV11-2 TGTGCCAGCAGCTTCAATCCGGGACAACAAGGTGAAAAACTGTTTTTT CASSFNPGQQGEKLFF
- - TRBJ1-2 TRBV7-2 TGTGCCAGCAGCTCCATCCCCCCGGGGGAGGGGATCTATGGCTACACCTTC CASSSIPPGEGIYGYTF
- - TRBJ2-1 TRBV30 TGTGCCTGGAGGCGGGCGGGACCTGGGGGGCAGTTCTTC CAWRRAGPGGQFF
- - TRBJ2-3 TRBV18 TGTGCCAGCTCACCAGTTTTAACAGGCACAGATACGCAGTATTTT CASSPVLTGTDTQYF
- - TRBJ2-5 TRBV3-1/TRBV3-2 TGTGCCAGCAGCCAAGAAGGAAGCGCGAAGACCCAGTACTTC CASSQEGSAKTQYF
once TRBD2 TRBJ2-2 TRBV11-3 TGTGCCAGCAGTTCCCCGACCCTCCGGGGGGGCGGGGAGCTGTTTTTT CASSSPTLRGGGELFF
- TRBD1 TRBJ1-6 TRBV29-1 TGCAGCGTCGCGGGGACAGGAAAAAATTCACCCCTCCACTTT CSVAGTGKNSPLHF
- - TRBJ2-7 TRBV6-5 TGTGCCAGCAGGAGGGGACAAACCTACGAGCAGTACTTC CASRRGQTYEQYF
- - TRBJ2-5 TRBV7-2 TGTGCCAGCAGCTTAGTTCGGTCCGGGACCCAGTACTTC CASSLVRSGTQYF
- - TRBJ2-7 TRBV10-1 TGCGCCAGCAGTGAGTCCGGCGGCGCCTACGAGCAGTACTTC CASSESGGAYEQYF
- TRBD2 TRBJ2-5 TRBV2 TGTGCCAGCAGCACCCTCGGGACTAGCGGACAAGAGACCCAGTACTTC CASSTLGTSGQETQYF
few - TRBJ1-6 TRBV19 TGTGCCAGTAGTAGGGCGGGGCGCAATTCACCCCTCCACTTT CASSRAGRNSPLHF
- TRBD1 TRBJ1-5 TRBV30 TGTGCCTGGAGTGCTCAGGGGGAACAGCCCCAGCATTTT CAWSAQGEQPQHF
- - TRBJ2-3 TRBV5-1 TGCGCCAGCAGCTTGGGATACGGAGGCGCTACGCAGTATTTT CASSLGYGGATQYF
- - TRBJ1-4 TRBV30 TGTGCCTGGAGGTCCCCCCAGGGGTTGAGTGAAAAACTGTTTTTT CAWRSPQGLSEKLFF
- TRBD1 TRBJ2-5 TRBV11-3 TGTGCCAGCAGCTTAGGGGGGACAGCACAAGAGACCCAGTACTTC CASSLGGTAQETQYF
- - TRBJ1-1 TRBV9 TGTGCCACCGGGAGGACAGACAACACTGAAGCTTTCTTT CATGRTDNTEAFF
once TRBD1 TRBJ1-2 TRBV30 TGTGCCTGGAGTAGAACAGGGGGCGCCCTCTATGGCTACACCTTC CAWSRTGGALYGYTF
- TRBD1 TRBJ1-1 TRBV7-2 TGTGCCAGCAGCTCAAGACAGGGAGTGAACACTGAAGCTTTCTTT CASSSRQGVNTEAFF
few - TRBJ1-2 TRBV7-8 TGTGCCAGCAGCCCCAGAGGACAGCCAGCTAACTATGGCTACACCTTC CASSPRGQPANYGYTF
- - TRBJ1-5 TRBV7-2 TGTGCCAGCAGCGGGGCATATAGCAATCAGCCCCAGCATTTT CASSGAYSNQPQHF
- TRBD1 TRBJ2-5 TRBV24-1 TGTGCCACCAGTGATAGACAGGGACAAGAGACCCAGTACTTC CATSDRQGQETQYF
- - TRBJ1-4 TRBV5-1 TGCGCCAGCAGCTTGGCTTCGACAGCCGACGAAAAACTGTTTTTT CASSLASTADEKLFF
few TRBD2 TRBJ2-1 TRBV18 TGTGCCAGCTCACCAGGGCTAGCGGGGGGACTTAATGAGCAGTTCTTC CASSPGLAGGLNEQFF
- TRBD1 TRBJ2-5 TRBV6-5 TGTGCCACTGACAGGGCCCCCCAAGAGACCCAGTACTTC CATDRAPQETQYF
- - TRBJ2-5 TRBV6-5 TGTGCCAGCAGTCACCGACAAAGCCAAGAGACCCAGTACTTC CASSHRQSQETQYF